The 10 T cell receptor beta chains in this list originate from one sample, sequenced in a study of OX40 agonist ivuxolimab in advanced cancers. Profiled with immunoSEQ multiplex PCR; TCRdb holds only in-frame clones, not every one. The top ten hold 0.25% to 0.3% of the sample, which has over 65,000 clones, roughly 90% seen once. Here the sequenced sample was CD4+ or CD8+ T cells sorted from blood, taken in a trial of the OX40 agonist ivuxolimab. Every receptor here comes from an adult with an advanced solid tumor such as melanoma, head and neck, liver or kidney cancer.

This chain connects TRBV27 to TRBJ1-6; 7 positions match TRBD1. Looked up from germline, CDR1 is MNHEY and CDR2 is SMNVEV (reference sequence). This CDR3 is 14 amino acids long. Trimming removed 3 bases from V and 10 bases from J; junction bases left unmatched: 6. DNA for the CDR3: TGTGCCAGCAGTTTCCAGGACAGGACCTCACCCCTCCACTTT. Translated, it gives CASSFQDRTSPLHF.

This clone came up a few times. V and J are TRBV7-2 and TRBJ2-3, with unresolved D. The germline gives CDR1 SGHTA, CDR2 FQGNSA. The CDR3 runs 12 residues. V was trimmed by 4 bases and J by 8 bases, leaving 10 bases between them. The CDR3 bases are TGTGCCAGCAGCTCGAGCTTGGGTACGCAGTATTTT. Amino acids: CASSSSLGTQYF.

The genes are TRBV5-1 and TRBJ2-2; TRBD1 aligns across 9 bases. After removal of 4 bases from V and 6 bases from J, the junction contained 7 bases not matched to a gene. The CDR3 length is 15 residues. The germline V gene encodes CDR1 SGHRS and CDR2 YFSETQ. The CDR3: CASSPRDRAAGELFF. The CDR3, as DNA: TGCGCCAGCAGCCCCCGGGACAGGGCTGCCGGGGAGCTGTTTTTT.

Notes on this clone: This sample includes further DNA sequences coding for the same CDR3. The J gene is TRBJ1-1, the V gene TRBV5-1; D is possibly TRBD1 (6 bases). This CDR3 contains 15 residues. The germline gives CDR1 SGHRS, CDR2 YFSETQ. Trimming stripped 3 bases from V and 1 base from J, with 13 bases between. The CDR3 DNA reads TGCGCCAGCAGCTCAACGGGACACCCGAACACTGAAGCTTTCTTT. It codes for CASSSTGHPNTEAFF. The full variable domain, rest sourced from reference TRBV5-1 and TRBJ1-1, is KAGVTQTPRYLIKTRGQQVTLSCSPISGHRSVSWYQQTPGQGLQFLFEYFSETQRNKGNFPGRFSGRQFSNSRSEMNVSTLELGDSALYLCASSSTGHPNTEAFFGQGTRLTVV.

The chain couples TRBV5-8 to TRBJ2-1, with TRBD2 matching 9 bases. This CDR3 spans 15 amino acids. The trim removed 2 bases at V and 6 bases at J, leaving 6 bases unmatched. Germline values: CDR1 SGHTS, CDR2 YDEGEE. The CDR3 nucleotides read TGTGCCAGCAGCTTAGCAGAAGCGGGAGGCAATGAGCAGTTCTTC. Amino acids: CASSLAEAGGNEQFF.

This clone has just one count. This rearrangement joins TRBV6-1 to TRBJ2-2, with TRBD1 as a possible D gene (5 bases). The CDR3 extends over 14 amino acids. The germline V and J ends were trimmed by 6 bases and 4 bases, with 12 bases remaining between them. CDR1 and CDR2 (germline): MNHNS, SASEGT. Written as DNA, the CDR3 is TGTGCCAGCAGGGACAACTACCCCACCGGGGAGCTGTTTTTT. It codes for CASRDNYPTGELFF.

The chain links TRBV10-3 to TRBJ1-3; D unclear. CDR1 is ENHRY, CDR2 SYGVKD, per germline. V gave up 0 bases and J gave up 0 bases, with 3 bases separating them. This CDR3 comprises 14 residues. The CDR3 nucleotides are TGTGCCATCAGTGAGTCTGGCTCTGGAAACACCATATATTTT. It translates to CAISESGSGNTIYF.

J is TRBJ2-1 and V is TRBV11-2; D gene uncertain. The CDR3 is 15 amino acids. Trimming took off 0 bases at V and 2 bases at J, with 8 bases between the two ends. CDR1 and CDR2 (germline): SGHAT, FQNNGV. CDR3 sequence (DNA): TGTGCCAGCAGCTTAGACCTCGCGGCCTACAATGAGCAGTTCTTC. Amino acids: CASSLDLAAYNEQFF.

The chain recombines TRBV9 with TRBJ2-3; D is unclear. The germline V gene encodes CDR1 SGDLS and CDR2 YYNGEE. The CDR3 length is 15 residues. Trimming left V 2 bases short and J 2 bases short, with 12 bases between. The chain's CDR3 is CASSVDRLDTDTQYF. CDR3 nucleotide sequence: TGTGCCAGCAGCGTCGACCGGTTGGACACAGATACGCAGTATTTT.

The sample holds a few counts of this clone. This rearrangement joins TRBV28 to TRBJ2-7, with 11 bases fitting TRBD2. The CDR3 covers 15 residues. Germline values: CDR1 MDHEN, CDR2 SYDVKM. V lost 6 bases and J lost 0; bases outside the gene matches: 4. CDR3 amino acids: CASRETSGNSYEQYF. CDR3 coding DNA: TGTGCCAGCAGGGAGACTAGCGGGAACTCCTACGAGCAGTACTTC.